This T cell receptor beta chain was captured by sequencing in a study of blood T cell repertoires in COVID-19. Whole-study context: PBMCs, B-cell-depleted T cells, or T cells provided the cDNA or gDNA that made up the material.

Germline V gives CDR1 MNHEY, CDR2 SVGAGI. The CDR3 runs 13 residues. The V end was cut by 6 bases, the J end by 4 bases, with 11 bases between. Some clones are missing from TCRdb's copy, which holds only in-frame ones; the method was immunoSEQ multiplex PCR. The data contain about 380,000 clones, approximately 81% of them singletons. The receptor was isolated from a woman aged 18-29 years with acute or convalescent COVID-19. This chain links TRBV6-5 with TRBJ2-3; D is perhaps TRBD1 (5 bases). The specimen sequenced was peripheral blood. The CDR3 DNA reads as TGTGCCAGCAGGGGCAGGGATCCAGATACGCAGTATTTT. Its translation is CASRGRDPDTQYF.